These T cell receptor beta chains were read from a single sample in a study of cytomegalovirus exposure and HLA in healthy donors. Profiled with immunoSEQ multiplex PCR; TCRdb holds only in-frame clones, not every one. Of 45,000 to 65,000 clones in the sample, approximately 82% were seen once. The sample consisted of PBMCs. The origin of the receptors is a woman aged 18-29 years in good health and CMV-seronegative. The CDR3 runs from the conserved cysteine through the conserved F or W. The order of the fields is clone size, D gene, V gene, J gene, CDR3 DNA, CDR3 protein. D genes are given only for firm matches. Expanded clones get a size class; other rows say once, few or many, or leave the size out.

size: .; D: TRBD2; V: TRBV10-3; J: TRBJ2-1; DNA: TGTGCCATCAGGAGGGGGACTAGCGTCTACAATGAGCAGTTCTTC; CDR3: CAIRRGTSVYNEQFF
size: few; D: TRBD1; V: TRBV27; J: TRBJ2-2; DNA: TGTGCCAGCAGTCCCTCGACAGGGTTAGGCGGGGAGCTGTTTTTT; CDR3: CASSPSTGLGGELFF
size: .; D: TRBD2; V: TRBV5-1; J: TRBJ2-1; DNA: TGCGCCAGCAGGGGGCTAGCGGGAGTTGGCAATGAGCAGTTCTTC; CDR3: CASRGLAGVGNEQFF
size: .; D: TRBD2; V: TRBV27; J: TRBJ2-5; DNA: TGTGCCAGCAGTTTATCGCCAGCGGGATCACAAGAGACCCAGTACTTC; CDR3: CASSLSPAGSQETQYF
size: .; D: .; V: TRBV7-3; J: TRBJ2-1; DNA: TGTGCCAGCAGCTTAAAGACAAAGCAGTTCTTC; CDR3: CASSLKTKQFF
size: .; D: TRBD1; V: TRBV5-6; J: TRBJ2-7; DNA: TGTGCCAGCAGCCGACAGGGATCCTACGAGCAGTACTTC; CDR3: CASSRQGSYEQYF
size: .; D: .; V: TRBV18; J: TRBJ1-1; DNA: TGTGCCAGCTCCCAGGCCCCCATTATAGGAGCTTTCTTT; CDR3: CASSQAPIIGAFF
size: .; D: .; V: TRBV27; J: TRBJ2-7; DNA: TGTGCCAGCAGTCCGTCCTACGAGCAGTACTTC; CDR3: CASSPSYEQYF
size: .; D: .; V: TRBV5-4; J: TRBJ2-3; DNA: TGTGCCAGCAGACGTGACAGGAGTAGCACAGATACGCAGTATTTT; CDR3: CASRRDRSSTDTQYF
size: .; D: TRBD2; V: TRBV27; J: TRBJ2-1; DNA: TGTGCCAGCAGTTTAACTAGCGGGAGGGCAAGCGAGCAGTTCTTC; CDR3: CASSLTSGRASEQFF
size: .; D: .; V: TRBV23-1; J: TRBJ1-4; DNA: TGCGCCAGCAGTCGGGCAGTTAATGAAAAACTGTTTTTT; CDR3: CASSRAVNEKLFF
size: .; D: .; V: TRBV27; J: TRBJ2-3; DNA: TGTGCCAGCAGTTTACAACAGGCGCTGGGCACAGATACGCAGTATTTT; CDR3: CASSLQQALGTDTQYF
size: .; D: .; V: TRBV19; J: TRBJ1-2; DNA: TGTGCCAGATCGGGACACCATGGCTACACCTTC; CDR3: CARSGHHGYTF
size: .; D: .; V: TRBV10-2; J: TRBJ2-6; DNA: TGCGCCAGCAGTGAGTCAGGACTTTTTGAGGCCAACGTCCTGACTTTC; CDR3: CASSESGLFEANVLTF
size: .; D: TRBD1; V: TRBV7-3; J: TRBJ2-2; DNA: TGTGCCAGCAGCTTAAAGAGGGGGCAGAACACCGGGGAGCTGTTTTTT; CDR3: CASSLKRGQNTGELFF
size: .; D: TRBD1; V: TRBV5-1; J: TRBJ2-7; DNA: TGCGCCAGCAGCTCCCCAGGGGGCGACGAGCAGTACTTC; CDR3: CASSSPGGDEQYF
size: few; D: TRBD1; V: TRBV27; J: TRBJ1-1; DNA: TGTGCCAGCAGTTTCAGGGGGGCTGACACTGAAGCTTTCTTT; CDR3: CASSFRGADTEAFF
size: .; D: TRBD1; V: TRBV5-1; J: TRBJ1-4; DNA: TGCGCCAGCAGCGAACAGGGGGCTTTCGAAAAACTGTTTTTT; CDR3: CASSEQGAFEKLFF
size: .; D: TRBD2; V: TRBV19; J: TRBJ2-7; DNA: TGTGCCAGTAGCCGGGGGGGACTCTCCTACGAGCAGTACTTC; CDR3: CASSRGGLSYEQYF
size: .; D: .; V: TRBV2; J: TRBJ1-4; DNA: TGTGCCAGCAGTGAAGCGGGGGGGATCAAACTGTTTTTT; CDR3: CASSEAGGIKLFF
size: once; D: TRBD2; V: TRBV5-4; J: TRBJ2-2; DNA: TGTGCCAGCAGCTTTAGCGGGAGAACCGGGGAGCTGTTTTTT; CDR3: CASSFSGRTGELFF
size: .; D: .; V: TRBV6-6; J: TRBJ2-2; DNA: TGTGCCAGCAGTTACATCCTGGCGGGTTCCGGGGAGCTGTTTTTT; CDR3: CASSYILAGSGELFF
size: few; D: .; V: TRBV11-2; J: TRBJ2-7; DNA: TGTGCCAGCAGCTTAGGATCGGTGGGAGGTTTGGCCGAGCAGTACTTC; CDR3: CASSLGSVGGLAEQYF
size: once; D: TRBD1; V: TRBV28; J: TRBJ1-1; DNA: TGTGCCAGCAGTCCTCACAGGGGGTATAGCACTGAAGCTTTCTTT; CDR3: CASSPHRGYSTEAFF
size: .; D: .; V: TRBV15; J: TRBJ2-7; DNA: TGTGCCACCAGCAGAGTCCGGACTGGGTACGAGCAGTACTTC; CDR3: CATSRVRTGYEQYF
size: .; D: .; V: TRBV19; J: TRBJ1-2; DNA: TGTGCCAGTAGTATAGACGGAGGGGACGGCGGGAGAGGCTACACCTTC; CDR3: CASSIDGGDGGRGYTF
size: .; D: .; V: TRBV6-1; J: TRBJ2-5; DNA: TGTGCCAGCAGCCAACAGGGCCAGCAGCAGGAGACCCAGTACTTC; CDR3: CASSQQGQQQETQYF
size: once; D: .; V: TRBV28; J: TRBJ2-7; DNA: TGTGCCAGCAGTTTTAGGGTAGCGCCCTACGAGCAGTACTTC; CDR3: CASSFRVAPYEQYF
size: .; D: TRBD1; V: TRBV5-6; J: TRBJ2-1; DNA: TGTGCCAGCAGCTTGACAGGGGGATACAATGAGCAGTTCTTC; CDR3: CASSLTGGYNEQFF
size: .; D: .; V: TRBV6-4; J: TRBJ2-1; DNA: TGTGCCAGCAGTGCTCAGGCTTACAATGAGCAGTTCTTC; CDR3: CASSAQAYNEQFF